This T cell receptor (beta chain) was identified in a study of blood T cell repertoires in COVID-19. Overall study context: In each case, the material was cDNA or gDNA derived from T cells, B-cell-depleted T cells, or PBMCs.

The V end was cut by 0 bases, the J end by 7 bases, with 15 bases between. CDR3 length equals 16 residues. CDR1 and CDR2 (germline): LNHNV, YYDKDF (reference sequence). As originally analysed: Estimates of nucleated cell counts were drawn from the amplification of reference gene primers. Using immunoSEQ multiplex PCR, the repertoire was profiled, and TCRdb retains in-frame clones only, with some absent. That table gives V, J and clone size, and the DNA gave D and trimming. The table shows 250,000 or so clones, with around 90% occurring only once. Sequencing input: peripheral blood. This receptor was taken from an elderly man with acute or convalescent COVID-19. The J gene is TRBJ1-4, the V gene TRBV15; the D gene is possibly TRBD1 (6 bases). CDR3 in amino acids: CATSRDRSGASEKLFF. For the CDR3, the DNA is TGTGCCACCAGCAGAGATCGGTCAGGGGCTAGTGAAAAACTGTTTTTT.